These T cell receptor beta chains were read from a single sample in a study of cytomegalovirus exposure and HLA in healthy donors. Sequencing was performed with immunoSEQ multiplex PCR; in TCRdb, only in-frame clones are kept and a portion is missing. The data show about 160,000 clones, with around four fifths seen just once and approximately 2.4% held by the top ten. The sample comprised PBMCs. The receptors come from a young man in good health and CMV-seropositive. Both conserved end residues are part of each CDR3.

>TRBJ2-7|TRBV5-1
CASSLGAGEQYF
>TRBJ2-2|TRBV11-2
CASSLDFITGQGTGELFF
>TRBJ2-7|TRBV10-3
CAIGSGGVDEQYF
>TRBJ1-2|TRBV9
CASSPSGGLWYGYTF
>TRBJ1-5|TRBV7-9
CASSLATGPFSNQPQHF
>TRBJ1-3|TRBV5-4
CASSLGGDSGNTIYF
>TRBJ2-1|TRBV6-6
CASNLWEASYNEQFF
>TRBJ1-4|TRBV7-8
CASSLGREGNEKLFF
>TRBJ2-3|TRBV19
CASSSSSDTQYF
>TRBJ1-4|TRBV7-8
CASSHREFEKLFF
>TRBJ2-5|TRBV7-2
CASSPGTRGEETQYF
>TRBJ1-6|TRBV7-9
CASGAASSYNSPLHF
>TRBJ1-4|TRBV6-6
CASSSGTVNEKLFF
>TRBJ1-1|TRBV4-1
CASSRRQGVPNTEAFF
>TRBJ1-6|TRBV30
CAWSVRVAYNSPLHF
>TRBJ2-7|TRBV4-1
CASSQVAGDFLEQYF
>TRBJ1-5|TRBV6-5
CASSTRTGGNQPQHF
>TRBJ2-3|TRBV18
CASSPISITSTDTQYF
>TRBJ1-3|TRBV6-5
CASSYGGSGNTIYF
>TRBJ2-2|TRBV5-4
CASSPEAGELFF
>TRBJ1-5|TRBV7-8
CASSPREGTQPQHF
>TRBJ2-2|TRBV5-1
CASTVTQITGELFF